This T cell receptor (beta chain) is drawn from a study of vaccination effects on CD4 cells after COVID-19. Findings and limits, study-wide: Convalescent patients numbered few in the study; early post-infection timepoints were missing entirely. Late in the post-vaccination period, infection-induced and vaccine-induced clones underwent marked clonal contraction.

Measured with immunoSEQ multiplex PCR; TCRdb has only the in-frame clones, and not every one. The table lists tens of thousands of clones, 65% to 85% of them singletons, with roughly 4% in the top ten. Ahead of sequencing, the ViraFEST assay grew antigen-specific CD4+ T cells using viral peptide pools. After roughly 11 days in culture, the CD4+ T cells were isolated. Nucleocapsid antibodies were negative in the vaccine recipients, who had never had SARS-CoV-2 infection. Cultures of fewer than 2.5 million PBMC per well contained 10 IU/ml IL-2 plus 10 ug/ml peptides. Cultures got half-medium changes with IL-2 on days 3 and 7. On this clone itself: Its specificity is unknown.

Trimming removed 5 bases from V and 1 base from J, with 12 bases in between. CDR3 length equals 16 residues. Germline-derived CDR1 and CDR2 are SGHTA and FQGTGA. Specimen: CD4+ T cells from PBMCs cultured with HCoV-OC43 spike peptides, collected before COVID-19 vaccination. Described subset: HCoV-OC43 spike overlapping peptide pool stimulation. The V and J genes are TRBV7-3 and TRBJ2-6, with D perhaps TRBD2 (5 bases). This clonotype originated in a human donor who received a COVID-19 vaccine. The CDR3 coding sequence is TGTGCCAGCAGCCTAGGACTGGATTCTGGGGCCAACGTCCTGACTTTC. Translating it yields CASSLGLDSGANVLTF.